This T cell receptor beta chain was retrieved from a study of patients and donors after allogeneic stem cell transplantation. The CDR3 is made up of 15 amino acids. Trimming left V 0 bases short and J 5 bases short, with 13 bases between. Germline CDR1 is ENHRY and CDR2 is SYGVKD. TCRdb ran MiXCR on the RT-PCR reads and lists one entry per CDR3 protein. The data hold 800,000 to 1,000,000 distinct CDR3 sequences, with about a sixth observed a single time. This clonotype was observed many times. This sequence was found in a human donor who was either an allogeneic HSCT recipient or a stem cell or donor lymphocyte infusion donor (not recorded which). It is not recorded whose cells these are; they may come from a transplant donor. Sequencing was carried out using blood, either unsorted or a sorted T cell fraction (not recorded which). V gene TRBV10-3 combines with J gene TRBJ2-5; TRBD2 is a possible D gene (6 bases). CDR3 region: CAISESRGREETQYF. CDR3 coding DNA: TGTGCCATCAGTGAGTCGAGGGGCCGGGAGGAGACCCAGTACTTC.